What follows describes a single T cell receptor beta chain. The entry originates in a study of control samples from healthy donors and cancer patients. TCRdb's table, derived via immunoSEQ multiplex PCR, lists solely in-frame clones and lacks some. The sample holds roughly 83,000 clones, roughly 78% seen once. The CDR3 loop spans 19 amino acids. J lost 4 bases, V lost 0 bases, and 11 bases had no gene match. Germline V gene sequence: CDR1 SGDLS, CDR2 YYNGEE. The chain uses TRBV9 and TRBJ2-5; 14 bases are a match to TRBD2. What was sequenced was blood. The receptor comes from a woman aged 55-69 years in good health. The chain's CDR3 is CASSVGLAGGHGMGETQYF. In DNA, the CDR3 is TGTGCCAGCAGCGTAGGACTAGCGGGAGGGCACGGCATGGGAGAGACCCAGTACTTC.